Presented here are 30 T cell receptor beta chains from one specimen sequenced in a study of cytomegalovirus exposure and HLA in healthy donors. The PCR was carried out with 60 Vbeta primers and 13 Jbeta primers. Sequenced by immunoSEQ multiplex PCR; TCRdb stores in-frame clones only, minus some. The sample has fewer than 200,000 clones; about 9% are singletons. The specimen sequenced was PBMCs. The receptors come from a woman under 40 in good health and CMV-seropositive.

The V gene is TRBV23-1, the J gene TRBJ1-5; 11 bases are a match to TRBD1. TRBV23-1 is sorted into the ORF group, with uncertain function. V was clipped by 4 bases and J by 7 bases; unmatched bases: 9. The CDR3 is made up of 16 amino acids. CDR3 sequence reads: CASSPRRTGGLQPQHF. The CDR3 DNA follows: TGCGCCAGCAGTCCCCGAAGGACAGGGGGCTTGCAGCCCCAGCATTTT.

CDR3: CASSYHGVGEQFF. In nucleotides, the CDR3 is TGTGCCAGCAGCTATCACGGGGTAGGGGAGCAGTTCTTC. The chain recombines TRBV7-3 with TRBJ2-1; a weak D match, TRBD2 (5 bases). V was shortened by 4 bases and J by 10 bases, with 14 bases between the two germline ends. The length of the CDR3 is 13 residues. Germline V gene data show CDR1 as SGHTA and CDR2 as FQGTGA.

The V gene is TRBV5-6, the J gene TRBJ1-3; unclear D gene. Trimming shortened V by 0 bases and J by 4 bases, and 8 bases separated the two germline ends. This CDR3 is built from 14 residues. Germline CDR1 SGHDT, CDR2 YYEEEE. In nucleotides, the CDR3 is TGTGCCAGCAGCTTGGGATACGGGGGAAACACCATATATTTT. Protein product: CASSLGYGGNTIYF.

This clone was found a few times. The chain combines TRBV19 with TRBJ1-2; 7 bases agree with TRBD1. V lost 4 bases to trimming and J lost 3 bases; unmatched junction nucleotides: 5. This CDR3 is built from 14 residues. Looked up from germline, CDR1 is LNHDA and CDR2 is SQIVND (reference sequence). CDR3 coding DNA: TGTGCCAGTAGTAGGACCCAGGGGGACTATGGCTACACCTTC. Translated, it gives CASSRTQGDYGYTF. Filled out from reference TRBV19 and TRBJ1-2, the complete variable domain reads DGGITQSPKYLFRKEGQNVTLSCEQNLNHDAMYWYRQDPGQGLRLIYYSQIVNDFQKGDIAEGYSVSREKKESFPLTVTSAQKNPTAFYLCASSRTQGDYGYTFGSGTRLTVV.

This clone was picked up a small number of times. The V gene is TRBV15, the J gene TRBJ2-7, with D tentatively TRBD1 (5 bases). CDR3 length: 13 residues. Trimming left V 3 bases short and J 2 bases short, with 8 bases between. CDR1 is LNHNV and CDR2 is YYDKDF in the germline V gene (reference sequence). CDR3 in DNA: TGTGCCACCAGCAGGCAGGGTCCCTACGAGCAGTACTTC. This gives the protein CATSRQGPYEQYF.

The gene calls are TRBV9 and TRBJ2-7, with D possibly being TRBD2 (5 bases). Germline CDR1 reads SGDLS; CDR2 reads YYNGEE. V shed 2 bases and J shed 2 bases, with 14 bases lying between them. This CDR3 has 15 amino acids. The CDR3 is CASSVADYITYEQYF. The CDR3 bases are TGTGCCAGCAGCGTCGCAGACTACATTACCTACGAGCAGTACTTC.

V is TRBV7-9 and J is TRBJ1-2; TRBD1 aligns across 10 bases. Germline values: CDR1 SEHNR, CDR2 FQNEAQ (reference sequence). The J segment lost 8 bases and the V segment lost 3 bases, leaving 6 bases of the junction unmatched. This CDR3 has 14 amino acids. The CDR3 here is CASSFGQGGRGYTF. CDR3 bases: TGTGCCAGCAGCTTCGGACAGGGGGGACGGGGCTACACCTTC.

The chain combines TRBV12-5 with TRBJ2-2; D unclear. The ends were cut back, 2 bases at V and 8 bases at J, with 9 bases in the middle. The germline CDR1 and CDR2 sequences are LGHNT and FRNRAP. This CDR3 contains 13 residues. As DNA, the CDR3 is TGTGCTAGTGGTTTGTACCCTGCGGGGGAGCTGTTTTTT. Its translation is CASGLYPAGELFF.

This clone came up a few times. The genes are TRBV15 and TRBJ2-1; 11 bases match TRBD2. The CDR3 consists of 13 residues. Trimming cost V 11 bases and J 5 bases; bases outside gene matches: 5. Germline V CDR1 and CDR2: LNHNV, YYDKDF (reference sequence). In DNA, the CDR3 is TGTGCCTCACGACTAGCGGGAAACAATGAGCAGTTCTTC. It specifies CASRLAGNNEQFF.

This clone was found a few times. The CDR3 loop reads CASGLGASGYEQYF. In nucleotides, the CDR3 is TGTGCTAGTGGTTTGGGTGCTAGCGGTTACGAGCAGTACTTC. The gene calls are TRBV12-5 and TRBJ2-7; TRBD2 matches at 7 bases. V gave up 1 base and J gave up 4 bases; unmatched junction bases: 4. The germline V gene encodes CDR1 LGHNT and CDR2 FRNRAP. The CDR3 is 14 residues long.

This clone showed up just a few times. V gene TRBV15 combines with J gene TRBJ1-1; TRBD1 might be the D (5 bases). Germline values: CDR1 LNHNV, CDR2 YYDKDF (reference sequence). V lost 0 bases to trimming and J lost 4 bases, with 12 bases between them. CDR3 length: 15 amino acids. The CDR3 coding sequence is TGTGCCACCAGCAGAGAATTCAGGGTGGGCACTGAAGCTTTCTTT. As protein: CATSREFRVGTEAFF.

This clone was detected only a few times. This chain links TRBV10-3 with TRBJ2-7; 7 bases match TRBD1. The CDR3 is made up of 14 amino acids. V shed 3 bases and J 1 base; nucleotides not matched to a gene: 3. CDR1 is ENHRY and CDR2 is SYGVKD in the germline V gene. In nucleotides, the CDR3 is TGTGCCATCAGTGAACAGGGGTCATCCTACGAGCAGTACTTC. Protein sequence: CAISEQGSSYEQYF.

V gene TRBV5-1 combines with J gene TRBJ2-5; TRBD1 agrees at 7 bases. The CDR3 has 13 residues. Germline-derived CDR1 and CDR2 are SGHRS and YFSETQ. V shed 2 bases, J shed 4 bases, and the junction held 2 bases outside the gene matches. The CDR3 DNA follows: TGCGCCAGCAGCTTAAACAGGGGAGAGACCCAGTACTTC. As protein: CASSLNRGETQYF.

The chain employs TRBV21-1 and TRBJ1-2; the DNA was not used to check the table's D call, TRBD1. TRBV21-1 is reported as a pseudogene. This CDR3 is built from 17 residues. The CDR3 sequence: CASSKGLETGTPYGYTF. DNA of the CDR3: TGTGCCAGCAGCAAAGGCCTCGAGACAGGGACCCCCTATGGCTACACCTTC.

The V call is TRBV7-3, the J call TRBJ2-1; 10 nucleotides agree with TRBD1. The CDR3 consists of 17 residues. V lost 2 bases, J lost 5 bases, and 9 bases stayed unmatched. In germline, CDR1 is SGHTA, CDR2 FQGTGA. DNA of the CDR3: TGTGCCAGCAGCTTAGTGAGGGGACAGGGGTATAACAATGAGCAGTTCTTC. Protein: CASSLVRGQGYNNEQFF.

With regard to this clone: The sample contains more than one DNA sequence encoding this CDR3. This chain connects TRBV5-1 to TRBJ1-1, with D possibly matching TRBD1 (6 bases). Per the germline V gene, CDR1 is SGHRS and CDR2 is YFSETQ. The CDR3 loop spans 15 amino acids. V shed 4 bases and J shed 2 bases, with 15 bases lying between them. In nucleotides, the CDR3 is TGCGCCAGCAGCCTAGGGACACTACTTAACACTGAAGCTTTCTTT. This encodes CASSLGTLLNTEAFF.

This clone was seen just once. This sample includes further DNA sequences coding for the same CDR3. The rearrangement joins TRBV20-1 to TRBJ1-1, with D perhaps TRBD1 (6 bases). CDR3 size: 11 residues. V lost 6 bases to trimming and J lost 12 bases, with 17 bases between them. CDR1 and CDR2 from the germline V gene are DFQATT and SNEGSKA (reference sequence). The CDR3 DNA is TGCAGTGCCCCGGGGGGCAGGGAGTCTTTCTTT. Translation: CSAPGGRESFF.

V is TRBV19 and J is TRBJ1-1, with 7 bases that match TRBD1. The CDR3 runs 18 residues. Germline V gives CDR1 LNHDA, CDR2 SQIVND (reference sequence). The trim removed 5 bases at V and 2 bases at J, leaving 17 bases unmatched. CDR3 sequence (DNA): TGTGCCAGTAGTTTTATTGGTCGACCCGGGACAGTAAACACTGAAGCTTTCTTT. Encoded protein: CASSFIGRPGTVNTEAFF.

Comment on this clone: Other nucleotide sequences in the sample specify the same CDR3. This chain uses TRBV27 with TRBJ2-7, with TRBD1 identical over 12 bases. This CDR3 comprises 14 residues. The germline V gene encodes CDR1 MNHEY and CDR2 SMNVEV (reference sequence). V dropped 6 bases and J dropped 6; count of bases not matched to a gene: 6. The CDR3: CASSWDRGRTEQYF. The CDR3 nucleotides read TGTGCCAGCAGCTGGGACAGGGGGCGCACCGAGCAGTACTTC.

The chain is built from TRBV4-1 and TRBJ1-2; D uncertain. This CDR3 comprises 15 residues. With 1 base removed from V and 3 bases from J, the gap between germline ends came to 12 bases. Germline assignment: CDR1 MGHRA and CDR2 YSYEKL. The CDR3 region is CASSQAPGEYYGYTF. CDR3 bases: TGCGCCAGCAGCCAAGCTCCCGGGGAGTACTATGGCTACACCTTC.

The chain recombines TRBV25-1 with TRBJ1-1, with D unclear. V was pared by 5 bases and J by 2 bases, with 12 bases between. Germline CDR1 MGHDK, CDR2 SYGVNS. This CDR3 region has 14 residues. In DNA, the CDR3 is TGTGCCAGCAGTTCGGCCGGAGATAACACTGAAGCTTTCTTT. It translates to CASSSAGDNTEAFF.

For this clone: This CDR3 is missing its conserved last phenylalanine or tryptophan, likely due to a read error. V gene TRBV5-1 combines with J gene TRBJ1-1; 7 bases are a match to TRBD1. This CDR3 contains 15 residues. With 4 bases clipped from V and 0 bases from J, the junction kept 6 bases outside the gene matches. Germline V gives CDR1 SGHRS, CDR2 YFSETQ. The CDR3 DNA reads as TGCGCCAGCAGCGGGTGGGGGACAGTGAACACTGAAGCTTTCCTT. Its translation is CASSGWGTVNTEAFL.

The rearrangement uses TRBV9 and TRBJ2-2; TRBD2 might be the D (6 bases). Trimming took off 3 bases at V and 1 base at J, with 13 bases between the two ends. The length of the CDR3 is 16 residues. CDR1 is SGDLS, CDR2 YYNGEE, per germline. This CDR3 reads CASSAIGLQNTGELFF. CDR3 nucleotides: TGTGCCAGCAGCGCAATAGGACTACAGAACACCGGGGAGCTGTTTTTT. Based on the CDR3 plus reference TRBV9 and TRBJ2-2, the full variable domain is DSGVTQTPKHLITATGQRVTLRCSPRSGDLSVYWYQQSLDQGLQFLIQYYNGEERAKGNILERFSAQQFPDLHSELNLSSLELGDSALYFCASSAIGLQNTGELFFGEGSRLTVL.

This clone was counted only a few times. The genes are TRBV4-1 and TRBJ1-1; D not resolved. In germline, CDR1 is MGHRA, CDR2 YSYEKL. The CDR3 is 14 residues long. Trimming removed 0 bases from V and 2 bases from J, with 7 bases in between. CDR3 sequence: CASSQESFNTEAFF. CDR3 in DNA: TGCGCCAGCAGCCAAGAAAGCTTCAACACTGAAGCTTTCTTT.

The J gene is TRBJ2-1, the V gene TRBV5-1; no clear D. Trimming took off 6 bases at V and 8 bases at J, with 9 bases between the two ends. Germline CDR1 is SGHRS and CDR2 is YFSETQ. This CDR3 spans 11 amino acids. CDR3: CASKMEYEQFF. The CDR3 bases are TGCGCCAGCAAAATGGAGTATGAGCAGTTCTTC.

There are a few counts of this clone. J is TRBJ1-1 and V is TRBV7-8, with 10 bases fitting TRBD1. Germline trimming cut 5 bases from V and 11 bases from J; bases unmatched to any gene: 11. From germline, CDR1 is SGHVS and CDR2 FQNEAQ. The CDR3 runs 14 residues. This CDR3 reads CASSRDRGGVGAFF. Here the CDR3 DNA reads TGTGCCAGCAGCCGGGACAGGGGCGGTGTAGGGGCTTTCTTT.

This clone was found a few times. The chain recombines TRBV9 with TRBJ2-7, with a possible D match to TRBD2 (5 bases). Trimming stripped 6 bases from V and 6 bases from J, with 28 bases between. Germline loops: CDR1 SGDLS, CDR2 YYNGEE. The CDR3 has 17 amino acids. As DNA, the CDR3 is TGTGCCAGCAACGAGGACCCTTTCGGACTCACCTATGGCGAGCAGTACTTC. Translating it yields CASNEDPFGLTYGEQYF.

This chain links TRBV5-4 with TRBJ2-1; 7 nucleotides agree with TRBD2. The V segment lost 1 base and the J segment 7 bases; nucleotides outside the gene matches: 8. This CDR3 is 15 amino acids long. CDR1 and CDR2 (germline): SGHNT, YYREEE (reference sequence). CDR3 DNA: TGTGCCAGCAGCTTGAAGAGGGAGGGTTGGAATGAGCAGTTCTTC. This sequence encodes CASSLKREGWNEQFF. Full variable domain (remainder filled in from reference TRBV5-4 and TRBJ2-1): ETGVTQSPTHLIKTRGQQVTLRCSSQSGHNTVSWYQQALGQGPQFIFQYYREEENGRGNFPPRFSGLQFPNYSSELNVNALELDDSALYLCASSLKREGWNEQFFGPGTRLTVL.

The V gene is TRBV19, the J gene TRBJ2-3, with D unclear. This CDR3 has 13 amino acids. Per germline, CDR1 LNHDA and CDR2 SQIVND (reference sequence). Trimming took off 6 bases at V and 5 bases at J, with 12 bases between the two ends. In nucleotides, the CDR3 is TGTGCCAGTAGCCCTTTTAGTTTAGATACGCAGTATTTT. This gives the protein CASSPFSLDTQYF.

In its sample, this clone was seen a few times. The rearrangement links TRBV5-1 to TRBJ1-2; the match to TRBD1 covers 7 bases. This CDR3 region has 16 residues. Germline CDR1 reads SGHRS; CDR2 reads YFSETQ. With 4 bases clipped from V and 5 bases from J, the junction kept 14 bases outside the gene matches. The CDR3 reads CASSLGHRGISYGYTF. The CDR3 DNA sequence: TGCGCCAGCAGCCTCGGCCACAGGGGCATTTCGTATGGCTACACCTTC.